This T cell receptor beta chain emerged from a study of identical twins (dated by TCRdb to the mid-2010s). In the study overall: To test whether fetal clonotypes persist, this study deep-sequenced TCR alpha and beta repertoires from monozygotic twins, from unrelated adults of various ages, and from cord blood. To rule out contamination, replicate twin experiments were performed at different times with different library preparation protocols. General findings and caveats noted by the study authors: Because the same donors could not be followed over many years, the conclusions relied on cross-sectional statistical analysis. In monozygotic twins, recombination models systematically underestimated out-of-frame TCR alpha sharing, but the models matched the sharing seen between unrelated individuals. Compared with coincidental sharing between unrelated individuals, an excess of low generation-probability sequences was observed among out-of-frame TCR alpha sequences shared between twins. Invariant T cells such as MAIT and iNKT could partly confound zero-insertion analyses, although diverse VJ usage argued against such confounding for most clonotypes. Abundant cord blood beta clonotypes carried fewer insertions; young adult naive repertoires showed a weaker similar trend, while memory repertoires showed none. In beta out-of-frame sequences, excess twin sharing was weaker, because having fewer shared sequences lowered the signal-to-noise ratio.

A remark on this clonotype: Its recognized antigen is unknown. Base qualities are not at hand, and no much larger clone is one base apart.

The library was built by means of 5' RACE. Sequencing instrument: Illumina HiSeq 2000. A universal primer binding site was added through template switching, and the final cDNA carried a unique molecular identifier so that TCR cDNA molecules could be counted accurately. First-strand cDNA for TCR alpha and beta chains was synthesized from specific primers in the conserved constant-segment region. To control for contamination, every cDNA library carried two barcodes: a SMART-Mk sample barcode plus Illumina barcodes. TruSeq adapter sequences and Illumina sample barcodes were added in two successive PCR steps. Sequencing of the TCR alpha and beta cDNA libraries was done on the Illumina HiSeq platform using custom primers. For the original study's pipeline: Unique molecular identifiers were extracted from raw reads with MiGEC, and CDR3 positions were determined with MiXCR. Recombination models were inferred per individual with the repgenHMM and IGoR tools using an EM algorithm. The tcR package in R was used for shared clonotype analysis, with sharing normalized by the product of cloneset sizes. Out-of-frame nonproductive sequences were analyzed to study raw recombination free of thymic and clonal selection effects. TCRdb handled the public reads itself, with Q25 trimming in fastp and clone calling in MiXCR, and kept productive beta chains. Rows are combined by CDR3 protein, so each entry shows the most common genes and DNA. For this entry, the V and J calls and clone size follow TCRdb and not the study's own pipeline. The sample has roughly 1.6 million distinct CDR3 sequences on record, around 33% of them singletons. The ten most abundant clones make up about 0.27% of the sample.

The junction carries 10 bases between V and J, which are trimmed by 2 bases and 3 bases respectively. Taken from the germline V gene (reference sequence), the CDR1 and CDR2 loops are DFQATT and SNEGSKA. Inclusive of the bounding cysteine and phenylalanine, the CDR3 is 14 residues long. The only DNA kept is the CDR3, 42 bases in frame from the first base. Only healthy Caucasian donors were included. Here the chain combines TRBV20-1 and TRBJ1-4; the D gene is perhaps TRBD1, from 6 matching bases. Sequencing was done on a sample of cord blood. This clonotype was obtained from a newborn girl in good health. CDR3 region: CSARLPGANEKLFF. The sequenced DNA is TGCAGTGCTAGACTCCCAGGGGCTAATGAAAAACTGTTTTTT.